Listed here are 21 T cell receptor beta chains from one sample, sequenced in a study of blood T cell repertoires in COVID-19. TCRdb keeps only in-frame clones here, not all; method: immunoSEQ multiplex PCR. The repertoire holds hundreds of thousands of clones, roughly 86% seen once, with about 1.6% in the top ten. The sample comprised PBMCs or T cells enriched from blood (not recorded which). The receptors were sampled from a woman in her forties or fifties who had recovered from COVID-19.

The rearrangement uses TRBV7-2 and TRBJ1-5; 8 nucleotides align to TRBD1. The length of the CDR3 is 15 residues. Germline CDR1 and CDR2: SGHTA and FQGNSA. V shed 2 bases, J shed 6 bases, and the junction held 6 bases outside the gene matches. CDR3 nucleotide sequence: TGTGCCAGCAGCTTAATGACAGGGGCGGGTCAGCCCCAGCATTTT. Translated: CASSLMTGAGQPQHF. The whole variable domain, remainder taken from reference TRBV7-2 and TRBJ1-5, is GAGVSQSPSNKVTEKGKDVELRCDPISGHTALYWYRQSLGQGLEFLIYFQGNSAPDKSGLPSDRFSAERTGGSVSTLTIQRTQQEDSAVYLCASSLMTGAGQPQHFGDGTRLSIL.

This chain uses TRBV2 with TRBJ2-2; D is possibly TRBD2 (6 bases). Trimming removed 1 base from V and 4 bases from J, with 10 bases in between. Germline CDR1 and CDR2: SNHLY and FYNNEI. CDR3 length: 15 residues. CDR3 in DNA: TGTGCCAGCAGTGAAGAGTGGAGGGTCACCGGGGAGCTGTTTTTT. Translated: CASSEEWRVTGELFF.

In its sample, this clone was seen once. The CDR3 loop reads CASSMTRLGGELFF. The CDR3 DNA reads as TGTGCCAGTAGTATGACTAGGTTGGGCGGGGAGCTGTTTTTT. The V call is TRBV19, the J call TRBJ2-2, with a weak D call TRBD2 (6 bases). This CDR3 comprises 14 residues. V was clipped by 3 bases and J by 7 bases, with 12 bases between them. Germline V gene lookup returns CDR1 LNHDA and CDR2 SQIVND (reference sequence).

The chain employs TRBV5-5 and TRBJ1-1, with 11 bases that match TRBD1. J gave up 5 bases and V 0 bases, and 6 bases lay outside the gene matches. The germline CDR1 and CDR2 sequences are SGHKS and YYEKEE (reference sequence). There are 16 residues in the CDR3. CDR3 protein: CASSLGTGGRETEAFF. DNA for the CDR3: TGTGCCAGCAGCTTGGGGACAGGGGGCAGGGAGACTGAAGCTTTCTTT.

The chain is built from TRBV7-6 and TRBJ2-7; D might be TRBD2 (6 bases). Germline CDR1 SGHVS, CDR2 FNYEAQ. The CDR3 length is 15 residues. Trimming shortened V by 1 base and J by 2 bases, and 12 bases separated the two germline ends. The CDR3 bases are TGTGCCAGCAGCTTAGATAGCGGTGGGGCCTACGAGCAGTACTTC. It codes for CASSLDSGGAYEQYF.

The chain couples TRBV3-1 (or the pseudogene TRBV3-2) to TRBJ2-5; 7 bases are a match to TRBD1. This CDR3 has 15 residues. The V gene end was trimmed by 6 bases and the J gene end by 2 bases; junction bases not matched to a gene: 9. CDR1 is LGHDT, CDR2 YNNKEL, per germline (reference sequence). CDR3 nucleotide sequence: TGTGCCAGCAGTTCATTCGGGACAGCTCAAGAGACCCAGTACTTC. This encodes CASSSFGTAQETQYF.

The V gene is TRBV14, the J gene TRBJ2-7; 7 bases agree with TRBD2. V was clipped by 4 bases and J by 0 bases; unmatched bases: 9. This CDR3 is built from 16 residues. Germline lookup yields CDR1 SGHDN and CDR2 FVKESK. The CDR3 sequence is CASSRVAGFYSYEQYF. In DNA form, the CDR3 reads TGTGCCAGCAGCCGAGTAGCGGGCTTCTACTCCTACGAGCAGTACTTC.

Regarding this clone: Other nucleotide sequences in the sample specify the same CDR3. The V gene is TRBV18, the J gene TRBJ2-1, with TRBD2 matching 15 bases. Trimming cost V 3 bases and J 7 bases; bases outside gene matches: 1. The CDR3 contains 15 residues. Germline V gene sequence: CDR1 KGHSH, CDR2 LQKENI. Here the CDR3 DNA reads TGTGCCAGCTCACCGGGACTAGCGGGAGGTAATGAGCAGTTCTTC. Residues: CASSPGLAGGNEQFF.

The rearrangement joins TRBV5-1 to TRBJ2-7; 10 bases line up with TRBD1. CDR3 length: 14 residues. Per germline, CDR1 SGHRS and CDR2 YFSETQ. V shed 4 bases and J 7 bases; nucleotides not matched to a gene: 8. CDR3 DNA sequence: TGCGCCAGCAGCACAGGACAGGGGGGACAGGAGCAGTACTTC. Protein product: CASSTGQGGQEQYF.

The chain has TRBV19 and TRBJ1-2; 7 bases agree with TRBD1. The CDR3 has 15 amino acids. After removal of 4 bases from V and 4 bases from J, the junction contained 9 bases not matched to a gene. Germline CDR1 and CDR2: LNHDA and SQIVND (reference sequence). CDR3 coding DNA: TGTGCCAGTAGTAAAGGACAGGTGCGAGTCTATGGCTACACCTTC. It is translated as CASSKGQVRVYGYTF.

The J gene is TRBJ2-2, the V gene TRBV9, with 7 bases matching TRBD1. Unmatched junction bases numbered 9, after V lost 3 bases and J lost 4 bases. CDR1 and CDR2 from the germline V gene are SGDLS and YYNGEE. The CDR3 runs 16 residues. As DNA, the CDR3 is TGTGCCAGCAGCGCCCCCGGGACAGCCTCCACCGGGGAGCTGTTTTTT. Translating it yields CASSAPGTASTGELFF.

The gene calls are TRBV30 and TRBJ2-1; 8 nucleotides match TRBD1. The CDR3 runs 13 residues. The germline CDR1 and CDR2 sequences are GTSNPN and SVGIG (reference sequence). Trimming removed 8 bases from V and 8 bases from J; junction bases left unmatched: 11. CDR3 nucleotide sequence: TGTGCCAGACAGGGGACGTGGAGGGATGAGCAGTTCTTC. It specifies CARQGTWRDEQFF.

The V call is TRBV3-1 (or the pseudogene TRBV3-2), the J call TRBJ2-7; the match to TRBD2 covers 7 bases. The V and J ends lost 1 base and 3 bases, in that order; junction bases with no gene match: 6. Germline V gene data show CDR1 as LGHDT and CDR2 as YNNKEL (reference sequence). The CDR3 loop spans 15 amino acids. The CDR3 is CASSQVSGNRYEQYF. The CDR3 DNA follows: TGTGCCAGCAGCCAAGTAAGCGGGAATCGCTACGAGCAGTACTTC.

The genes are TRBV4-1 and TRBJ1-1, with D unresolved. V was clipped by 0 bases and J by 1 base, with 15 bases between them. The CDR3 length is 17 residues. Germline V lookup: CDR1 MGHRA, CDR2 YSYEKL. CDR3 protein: CASSQDRFRQENTEAFF. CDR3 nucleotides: TGCGCCAGCAGCCAAGATCGATTTAGGCAGGAGAACACTGAAGCTTTCTTT.

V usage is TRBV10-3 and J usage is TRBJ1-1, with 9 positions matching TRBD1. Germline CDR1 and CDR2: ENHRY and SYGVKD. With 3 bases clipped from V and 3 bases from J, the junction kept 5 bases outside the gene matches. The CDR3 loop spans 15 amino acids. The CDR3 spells CAISDRDRVDTEAFF. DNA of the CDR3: TGTGCCATCAGTGATAGGGACAGGGTGGACACTGAAGCTTTCTTT.

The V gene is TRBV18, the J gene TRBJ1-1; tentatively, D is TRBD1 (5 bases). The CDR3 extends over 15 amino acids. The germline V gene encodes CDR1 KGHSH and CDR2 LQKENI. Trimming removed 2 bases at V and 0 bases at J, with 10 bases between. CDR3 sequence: CASSPDSAMNTEAFF. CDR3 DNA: TGTGCCAGCTCACCAGACAGTGCAATGAACACTGAAGCTTTCTTT.

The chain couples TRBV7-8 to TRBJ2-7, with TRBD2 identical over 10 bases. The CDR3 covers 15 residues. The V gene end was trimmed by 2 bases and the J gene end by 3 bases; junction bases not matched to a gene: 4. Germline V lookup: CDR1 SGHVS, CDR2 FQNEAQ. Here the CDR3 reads CASSLTGTSVYEQYF. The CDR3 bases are TGTGCCAGCAGCTTAACCGGGACTAGCGTCTACGAGCAGTACTTC.

In DNA, the CDR3 is TGTGCCAGCAGCCCAAATAATGAAAAACTGTTTTTT. This gives the protein CASSPNNEKLFF. V usage is TRBV3-1 (or the pseudogene TRBV3-2) and J usage is TRBJ1-4; D gene unclear. Between the trimmed V and J ends, which lost 4 bases and 4 bases, there was a span of 4 bases. CDR1 LGHDT and CDR2 YNNKEL come from the germline V gene (reference sequence). The CDR3 contains 12 residues.

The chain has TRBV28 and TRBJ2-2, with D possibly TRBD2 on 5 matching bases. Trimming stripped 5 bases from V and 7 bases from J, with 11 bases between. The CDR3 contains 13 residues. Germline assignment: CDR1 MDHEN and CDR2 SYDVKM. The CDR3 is CASSGFGDGELFF. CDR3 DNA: TGTGCCAGCAGTGGGTTCGGGGACGGGGAGCTGTTTTTT.

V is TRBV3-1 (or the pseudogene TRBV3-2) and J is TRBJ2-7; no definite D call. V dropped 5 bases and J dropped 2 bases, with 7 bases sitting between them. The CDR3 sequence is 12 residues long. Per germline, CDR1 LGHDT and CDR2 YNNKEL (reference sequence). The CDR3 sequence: CASSGGTYEQYF. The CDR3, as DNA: TGTGCCAGCAGCGGCGGAACCTACGAGCAGTACTTC.

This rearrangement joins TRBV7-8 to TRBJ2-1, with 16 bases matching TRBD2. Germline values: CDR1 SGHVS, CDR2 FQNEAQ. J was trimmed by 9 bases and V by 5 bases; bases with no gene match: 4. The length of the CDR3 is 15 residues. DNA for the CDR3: TGTGCCAGCAGCGCGGGACTAGCGGGAGGGTTTGAGCAGTTCTTC. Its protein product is CASSAGLAGGFEQFF.